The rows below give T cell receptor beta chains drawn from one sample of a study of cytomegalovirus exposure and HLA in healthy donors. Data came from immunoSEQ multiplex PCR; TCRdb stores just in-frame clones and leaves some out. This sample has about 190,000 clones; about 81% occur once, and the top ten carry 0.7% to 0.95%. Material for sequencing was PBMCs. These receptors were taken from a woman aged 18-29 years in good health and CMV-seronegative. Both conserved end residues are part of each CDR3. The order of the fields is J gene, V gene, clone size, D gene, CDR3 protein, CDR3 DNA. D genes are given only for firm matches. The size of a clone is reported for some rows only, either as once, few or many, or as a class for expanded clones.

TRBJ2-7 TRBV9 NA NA CASSPDLAGIYEQYF TGTGCCAGCAGCCCAGATCTGGCGGGGATTTACGAGCAGTACTTC
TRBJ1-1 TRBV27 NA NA CASSTLPNRAEAFF TGTGCCAGCAGTACCCTCCCGAACAGGGCTGAAGCTTTCTTT
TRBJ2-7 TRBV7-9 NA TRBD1 CASSISGTGYEQYF TGTGCCAGCAGTATCTCCGGGACAGGTTACGAGCAGTACTTC
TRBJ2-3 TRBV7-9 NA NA CASSLTGGVGDTQYF TGTGCCAGCAGCTTAACTGGCGGGGTTGGAGATACGCAGTATTTT
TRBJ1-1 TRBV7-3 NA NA CASSFDRDTEAFF TGTGCCAGCAGCTTCGACAGAGACACTGAAGCTTTCTTT
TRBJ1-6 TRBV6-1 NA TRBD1 CASSPTPTGETPLHF TGTGCCAGCAGTCCAACACCGACAGGGGAAACACCCCTCCACTTT
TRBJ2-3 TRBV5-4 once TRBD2 CASSQDAGTGGNTDTQYF TGTGCCAGCAGCCAAGACGCGGGGACGGGGGGGAACACAGATACGCAGTATTTT
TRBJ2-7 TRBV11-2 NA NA CASSLAFGGASEQYF TGTGCCAGCAGCTTAGCCTTTGGGGGGGCTAGCGAGCAGTACTTC
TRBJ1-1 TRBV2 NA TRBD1 CASREGTGQSTEAFF TGTGCCAGCAGGGAGGGGACAGGGCAGAGCACTGAAGCTTTCTTT
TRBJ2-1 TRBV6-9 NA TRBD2 CASSSQLAGYNEQFF TGTGCCAGCAGTTCTCAGCTAGCGGGATACAATGAGCAGTTCTTC
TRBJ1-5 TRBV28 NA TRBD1 CASSLPGQGQPQHF TGTGCCAGCAGTTTACCCGGACAGGGGCAGCCCCAGCATTTT
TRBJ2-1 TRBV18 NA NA CASSPLDSNFNLNNEQFF TGTGCCAGCTCACCACTGGACAGCAACTTTAATCTTAACAATGAGCAGTTCTTC
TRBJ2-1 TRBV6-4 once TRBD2 CASSELAGGNEQFF TGTGCCAGCAGTGAACTAGCGGGGGGCAATGAGCAGTTCTTC
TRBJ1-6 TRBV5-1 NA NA CASSWADAGNSPLHF TGCGCCAGCAGCTGGGCGGATGCGGGAAATTCACCCCTCCACTTT
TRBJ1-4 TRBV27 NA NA CASSRTSQGEKLFF TGTGCCAGCAGTCGGACCTCCCAGGGTGAAAAACTGTTTTTT
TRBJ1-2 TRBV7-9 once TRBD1 CASSMGTGGAYGYTF TGTGCCAGCAGCATGGGGACAGGGGGCGCTTATGGCTACACCTTC
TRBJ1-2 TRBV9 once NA CASSVAQGYGYTF TGTGCCAGCAGCGTAGCGCAGGGCTATGGCTACACCTTC
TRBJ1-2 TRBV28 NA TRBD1 CASSLGQGERGYTF TGTGCCAGCAGTTTAGGGCAGGGGGAAAGGGGCTACACCTTC
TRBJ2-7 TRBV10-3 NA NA CAINVQDVSGEQYF TGTGCCATCAATGTACAGGACGTCTCCGGCGAGCAGTACTTC
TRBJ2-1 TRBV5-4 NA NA CASSFRREGNEQFF TGTGCCAGCAGCTTCCGGCGGGAAGGCAATGAGCAGTTCTTC
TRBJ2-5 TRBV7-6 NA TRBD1 CASSHSQGAKETQYF TGTGCCAGCAGCCATTCGCAGGGGGCAAAAGAGACCCAGTACTTC
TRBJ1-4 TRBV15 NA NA CATSGVQGVNEKLFF TGTGCCACCAGCGGAGTACAGGGAGTAAATGAAAAACTGTTTTTT
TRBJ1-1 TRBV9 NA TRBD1 CASSPSLRGDTEAFF TGTGCCAGCAGCCCCTCGCTCAGGGGGGACACTGAAGCTTTCTTT
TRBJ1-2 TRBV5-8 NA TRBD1 CASSSYRTGNNYGYTF TGTGCCAGCAGCTCCTACCGGACAGGGAATAACTATGGCTACACCTTC
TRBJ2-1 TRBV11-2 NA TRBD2 CASSLGLAGSSYNEQFF TGTGCCAGCAGCTTGGGACTAGCGGGGAGCTCCTACAATGAGCAGTTCTTC
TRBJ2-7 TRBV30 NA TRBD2 CASSGDIYEQYF TGTGCCTCTAGCGGGGATATCTACGAGCAGTACTTC
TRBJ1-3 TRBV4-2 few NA CASSQAFGGTGNTIYF TGTGCCAGCAGCCAAGCCTTCGGGGGAACTGGAAACACCATATATTTT
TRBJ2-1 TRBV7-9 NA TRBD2 CASSLVSGGVIEQFF TGTGCCAGCAGCTTGGTTAGCGGGGGGGTCATTGAGCAGTTCTTC
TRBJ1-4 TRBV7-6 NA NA CASSRGGATNEKLFF TGTGCCAGCAGCCGTGGGGGGGCAACTAATGAAAAACTGTTTTTT
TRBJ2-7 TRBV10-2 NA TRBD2 CASSESLRGAGTYEQYF TGCGCCAGCAGTGAGTCGTTGAGGGGAGCGGGGACCTACGAGCAGTACTTC